One sample yielded the 24 T cell receptor beta chains listed below, sequenced in a study of cytomegalovirus exposure and HLA in healthy donors. Researchers ran the PCR with 60 Vbeta and 13 Jbeta primers. TCRdb's table, derived via immunoSEQ multiplex PCR, lists solely in-frame clones and lacks some. The table for this sample gives tens of thousands of clones. Sequencing was done on a sample of PBMCs. The receptors shown here come from a human donor in good health.

The chain is built from TRBV5-6 and TRBJ1-5; 7 bases are a match to TRBD1. Trimming removed 4 bases from V and 0 bases from J; junction bases left unmatched: 4. CDR3 length: 15 amino acids. The germline V gene has CDR1 SGHDT and CDR2 YYEEEE. Here the CDR3 DNA reads TGTGCCAGCAGCCACCGGGACAGTAGCAATCAGCCCCAGCATTTT. Translated, it gives CASSHRDSSNQPQHF.

The chain couples TRBV9 to TRBJ1-2, with D tentatively TRBD1 (5 bases). The length of the CDR3 is 16 residues. With 4 bases removed from V and 3 bases from J, the gap between germline ends came to 19 bases. Germline CDR1 is SGDLS and CDR2 is YYNGEE. CDR3 region: CASSIPRGGRYYGYTF. As DNA, the CDR3 is TGTGCCAGCAGCATCCCTCGGGGGGGAAGGTACTATGGCTACACCTTC.

V gene TRBV28 combines with J gene TRBJ1-2; 9 nucleotides line up with TRBD1. This CDR3 contains 14 residues. J was trimmed by 3 bases and V by 6 bases; bases with no gene match: 5. Germline CDR1 reads MDHEN; CDR2 reads SYDVKM. The CDR3 DNA sequence: TGTGCCAGCAGCAGTACAGGGGGCGACTATGGCTACACCTTC. Translation: CASSSTGGDYGYTF.

This chain joins TRBV30 and TRBJ2-2; perhaps TRBD1 as D (6 bases). CDR1 and CDR2 (germline): GTSNPN, SVGIG (reference sequence). With 4 bases removed from V and 6 bases from J, the gap between germline ends came to 15 bases. The CDR3 totals 14 residues. In DNA, the CDR3 is TGTGCCTGGAATGGGGTGCAGGGGCCCGGGGAGCTGTTTTTT. Translated: CAWNGVQGPGELFF.

This chain links TRBV28 with TRBJ1-6; D not certain. This CDR3 is 11 amino acids long. Germline CDR1 is MDHEN and CDR2 is SYDVKM. V gave up 3 bases and J gave up 11 bases, with 5 bases separating them. In nucleotides, the CDR3 is TGTGCCAGCAGTTTCAATGCACCCCTCCACTTT. This encodes CASSFNAPLHF. Using reference TRBV28 and TRBJ1-6 for the parts outside the CDR3, the full variable domain is DVKVTQSSRYLVKRTGEKVFLECVQDMDHENMFWYRQDPGLGLRLIYFSYDVKMKEKGDIPEGYSVSREKKERFSLILESASTNQTSMYLCASSFNAPLHFGNGTRLTVT.

The gene calls are TRBV5-8 and TRBJ1-5, with TRBD1 matching 7 bases. Unmatched junction bases numbered 6, after V lost 4 bases and J lost 5 bases. The CDR3 is made up of 14 amino acids. Germline CDR1 SGHTS, CDR2 YDEGEE. The DNA for the CDR3 is TGTGCCAGCAGCCTCGGACAGGTTCATCAGCCCCAGCATTTT. The encoded protein is CASSLGQVHQPQHF.

In DNA form, the CDR3 reads TGTGCCGGCGGCCGGGGGAGCTCCTACGAGCAGTACTTC. Protein: CAGGRGSSYEQYF. The chain recombines TRBV5-4 with TRBJ2-7; tentative D call: TRBD2 (6 bases). Trimming stripped 10 bases from V and 0 bases from J, with 14 bases between. CDR3 length equals 13 residues. The V gene's germline CDR1 is SGHNT and CDR2 YYREEE (reference sequence).

This chain links TRBV27 with TRBJ2-7; 11 nucleotides align to TRBD2. Germline assignment: CDR1 MNHEY and CDR2 SMNVEV (reference sequence). Trimming removed 6 bases from V and 2 bases from J; junction bases left unmatched: 6. The CDR3 sequence is 15 residues long. The CDR3 sequence: CASRGTSGSAYEQYF. CDR3 sequence (DNA): TGTGCCAGCAGGGGGACTAGCGGAAGCGCCTACGAGCAGTACTTC.

The J gene is TRBJ1-3, the V gene TRBV6-1, with unresolved D. The germline V gene encodes CDR1 MNHNS and CDR2 SASEGT. This CDR3 region has 14 residues. The V end was cut by 6 bases, the J end by 0 bases, with 9 bases between. CDR3 in DNA: TGTGCCAGCAGGGACTCCAACTCTGGAAACACCATATATTTT. It translates to CASRDSNSGNTIYF.

The chain joins TRBV4-2 to TRBJ1-6; TRBD1 might be the D (5 bases). Germline CDR1 LGHNA, CDR2 YNFKEQ. The CDR3 consists of 16 residues. V lost 1 base and J 7 bases, leaving 14 bases between the germline ends. The CDR3, as DNA: TGTGCCAGCAGCCAAGGGTACGGACACCCCAATTCACCCCTCCACTTT. Residues: CASSQGYGHPNSPLHF.

The rearrangement uses TRBV18 and TRBJ1-2; tentative D call: TRBD1 (5 bases). Germline assignment: CDR1 KGHSH and CDR2 LQKENI. The CDR3 runs 13 residues. Deletions cut 6 bases from V and 3 bases from J, with 11 bases between. The CDR3 is CASSRGSDYGYTF. The CDR3 region has the DNA TGTGCCAGCTCCCGGGGGTCAGACTATGGCTACACCTTC.

Note on this clone: Compared with germline, one end of the junction differs, possibly owing to a read error. J is TRBJ1-2 and V is TRBV2, with D possibly TRBD1 on 5 matching bases. Germline lookup yields CDR1 SNHLY and CDR2 FYNNEI. The CDR3 is 13 amino acids. The CDR3 is CASSVGRVGHSPF. As DNA, the CDR3 is TGTGCCAGCAGTGTGGGGAGGGTAGGACACAGCCCCTTC.

This sequence joins TRBV5-5 and TRBJ1-2, with D possibly being TRBD1 (6 bases). Germline V gene data show CDR1 as SGHKS and CDR2 as YYEKEE (reference sequence). The V gene lost 4 bases and the J gene lost 4 bases, with 14 bases spanning the gap. The CDR3 runs to 14 residues. The CDR3 sequence: CASSPGAAPYGYTF. In DNA, the CDR3 is TGTGCCAGCAGCCCAGGGGCTGCTCCCTATGGCTACACCTTC.

CDR3 loop: CASSQDAGGSFEPNYGYTF. CDR3 nucleotide sequence: TGCGCCAGCAGCCAAGATGCGGGGGGGTCCTTCGAGCCTAACTATGGCTACACCTTC. J is TRBJ1-2 and V is TRBV4-1; tentatively, D is TRBD1 (5 bases). The germline V gene encodes CDR1 MGHRA and CDR2 YSYEKL. Trimming stripped 0 bases from V and 0 bases from J, with 20 bases between. This CDR3 has 19 amino acids.

This chain links TRBV30 with TRBJ1-1, with 12 nucleotides matching TRBD1. Germline V gives CDR1 GTSNPN, CDR2 SVGIG (reference sequence). Losses at the gene ends were 3 bases for V and 6 bases for J; bases not matched to a gene: 5. This CDR3 region has 14 residues. The CDR3 region is CAWRNRDRGPEAFF. The CDR3 nucleotides are TGTGCCTGGAGAAACCGGGACAGGGGGCCTGAAGCTTTCTTT.

This chain joins TRBV7-9 and TRBJ1-2, with a tentative D call TRBD1 (6 bases). The CDR3 runs 14 residues. Trimming removed 2 bases from V and 4 bases from J, with 11 bases in between. Germline V gives CDR1 SEHNR, CDR2 FQNEAQ (reference sequence). The CDR3 nucleotides read TGTGCCAGCAGCTTACAAGGGGGTACCTATGGCTACACCTTC. Its protein is CASSLQGGTYGYTF.

The V gene is TRBV5-6, the J gene TRBJ1-2, with 8 bases that match TRBD1. CDR1 is SGHDT, CDR2 YYEEEE, per germline. The CDR3 is made up of 16 amino acids. V shed 6 bases, J shed 7 bases, and the junction held 17 bases outside the gene matches. This CDR3 is CASTPGGTGRDGGYTF. CDR3 nucleotides: TGTGCCAGCACCCCCGGAGGGACAGGCCGGGACGGTGGCTACACCTTC.

With respect to this clone: Within the sample, other DNA sequences also encode this same CDR3. The chain employs TRBV5-1 and TRBJ2-5; 9 nucleotides match TRBD1. This CDR3 is built from 15 residues. Trimming took 3 bases from V and 1 from J; bases not matched to a gene: 4. The V gene's germline CDR1 is SGHRS and CDR2 YFSETQ. The CDR3 sequence: CASSSGQGFQETQYF. The CDR3 region has the DNA TGCGCCAGCAGCTCGGGACAGGGCTTCCAAGAGACCCAGTACTTC.

CDR3 sequence reads: CASSQSNGDTEAFF. The CDR3 DNA sequence: TGCGCCAGCAGCCAATCCAACGGTGACACTGAAGCTTTCTTT. This chain links TRBV4-1 with TRBJ1-1, with D unclear. CDR1 is MGHRA and CDR2 is YSYEKL in the germline V gene. Trimming pared 2 bases from V and 3 bases from J, leaving 10 bases between. The CDR3 sequence is 14 residues long.

The CDR3 sequence is CASSGGTAGNTIYF. DNA of the CDR3: TGCGCCAGCAGTGGAGGGACAGCTGGAAACACCATATATTTT. The gene calls are TRBV5-1 and TRBJ1-3; 7 bases fit TRBD1. J lost 2 bases, V lost 5 bases, and 4 bases had no gene match. Germline lookup yields CDR1 SGHRS and CDR2 YFSETQ. The CDR3 extends over 14 amino acids. The full variable domain, rest sourced from reference TRBV5-1 and TRBJ1-3, is KAGVTQTPRYLIKTRGQQVTLSCSPISGHRSVSWYQQTPGQGLQFLFEYFSETQRNKGNFPGRFSGRQFSNSRSEMNVSTLELGDSALYLCASSGGTAGNTIYFGEGSWLTVV.

The chain uses TRBV18 and TRBJ1-1; 9 nucleotides line up with TRBD1. The germline V gene encodes CDR1 KGHSH and CDR2 LQKENI. The CDR3 is 14 amino acids. V gave up 4 bases and J gave up 8 bases; unmatched junction bases: 8. The CDR3 sequence: CASSLQGARGEAFF. In DNA, the CDR3 is TGTGCCAGCTCACTACAGGGGGCGCGAGGGGAAGCTTTCTTT. Based on the CDR3 plus reference TRBV18 and TRBJ1-1, the full variable domain is NAGVMQNPRHLVRRRGQEARLRCSPMKGHSHVYWYRQLPEEGLKFMVYLQKENIIDESGMPKERFSAEFPKEGPSILRIQQVVRGDSAAYFCASSLQGARGEAFFGQGTRLTVV.

J is TRBJ2-5 and V is TRBV5-5, with 7 nucleotides matching TRBD1. The germline CDR1 and CDR2 sequences are SGHKS and YYEKEE (reference sequence). V lost 0 bases, J lost 5 bases, and 4 bases stayed unmatched. The CDR3 spans 14 residues. The CDR3 DNA follows: TGTGCCAGCAGCTTGGTAGGGGGCGGGGAGACCCAGTACTTC. It codes for CASSLVGGGETQYF.

This clone is deemed medium-sized by its frequency. The rearrangement uses TRBV19 and TRBJ2-1; tentative D call: TRBD2 (6 bases). With 7 bases removed from V and 7 bases from J, the gap between germline ends came to 29 bases. The CDR3 is 18 residues long. Germline V gives CDR1 LNHDA, CDR2 SQIVND (reference sequence). The CDR3 spells CASTSDWGGANEVNEQFF. The CDR3 nucleotides read TGTGCCAGTACCTCCGATTGGGGCGGGGCCAACGAGGTGAATGAGCAGTTCTTC.

J is TRBJ1-5 and V is TRBV15, with a tentative D call TRBD1 (5 bases). CDR1 is LNHNV and CDR2 is YYDKDF in the germline V gene (reference sequence). The V and J ends lost 4 bases and 3 bases respectively, with 13 bases between them. The CDR3 sequence is 15 residues long. The CDR3 DNA is TGTGCCACCAGCATGCCCCCAGGGCCCAATCAGCCCCAGCATTTT. Its translation: CATSMPPGPNQPQHF.